These 6 T cell receptor beta chains were all obtained from the same sample, sequenced in a study of T cell responses to AZD1222 COVID-19 vaccine. Only in-frame clones appear in the TCRdb table, and some are missing; sequencing was by immunoSEQ multiplex PCR. The sample lists some 140,000 clones, 80% to 90% occurring once. This sample comprised peripheral blood, obtained on day 0 of MenACWY control vaccination. Receptors were obtained from an adult in good health.

This chain connects TRBV7-9 to TRBJ2-1; 14 bases are a match to TRBD2. Germline-derived CDR1 and CDR2 are SEHNR and FQNEAQ (reference sequence). The CDR3 length is 16 residues. Trimming removed 4 bases from V and 10 bases from J; junction bases left unmatched: 9. In DNA form, the CDR3 reads TGTGCCAGCAGCTCGCCGGGACTAGCGGGAGTAGGCGAGCAGTTCTTC. Translation: CASSSPGLAGVGEQFF.

In this sample, this clone turned up many times. The chain recombines TRBV14 with TRBJ1-3; D perhaps matches TRBD1 (5 bases). Germline assignment: CDR1 SGHDN and CDR2 FVKESK. V lost 4 bases, J lost 8 bases, and 9 bases lay in between. This CDR3 spans 12 amino acids. DNA for the CDR3: TGTGCCAGCAGCCCCAGGGTACACACCATATATTTT. It codes for CASSPRVHTIYF.

CDR3 loop: CASSRTGEQYF. The CDR3 nucleotides are TGTGCCAGCAGTAGGACCGGCGAGCAGTACTTC. The gene calls are TRBV12-3 or TRBV12-4 and TRBJ2-7; D unresolved. This CDR3 is built from 11 residues. V was clipped by 5 bases and J by 6 bases, with 8 bases between them.

The V gene is TRBV9, the J gene TRBJ1-2; D remains unclear. V was cut by 0 bases and J by 5 bases, with 14 bases left in between. The CDR3 extends over 15 amino acids. The germline CDR1 and CDR2 sequences are SGDLS and YYNGEE. Written as DNA, the CDR3 is TGTGCCAGCAGCGTAGGCCCGGAAAGGTCGTATGGCTACACCTTC. Translated: CASSVGPERSYGYTF.

The chain employs TRBV27 and TRBJ1-1, with D possibly being TRBD1 (5 bases). The CDR3 sequence is 13 residues long. Germline V CDR1 and CDR2: MNHEY, SMNVEV (reference sequence). Trimming stripped 6 bases from V and 7 bases from J, with 15 bases between. CDR3 nucleotides: TGTGCCAGCAGGGAAGGGACCGGCGGTGAAGCTTTCTTT. Its translation: CASREGTGGEAFF.

There are a few counts of this clone. J is TRBJ2-7 and V is TRBV2; TRBD2 is a possible D gene (5 bases). Germline CDR1 and CDR2: SNHLY and FYNNEI. V shed 6 bases and J shed 5 bases, with 17 bases lying between them. This CDR3 has 14 residues. The CDR3, as DNA: TGTGCCAGCAGCCCGATGGCTAGCACCCACGAGCAGTACGTC. Translation gives CASSPMASTHEQYV.